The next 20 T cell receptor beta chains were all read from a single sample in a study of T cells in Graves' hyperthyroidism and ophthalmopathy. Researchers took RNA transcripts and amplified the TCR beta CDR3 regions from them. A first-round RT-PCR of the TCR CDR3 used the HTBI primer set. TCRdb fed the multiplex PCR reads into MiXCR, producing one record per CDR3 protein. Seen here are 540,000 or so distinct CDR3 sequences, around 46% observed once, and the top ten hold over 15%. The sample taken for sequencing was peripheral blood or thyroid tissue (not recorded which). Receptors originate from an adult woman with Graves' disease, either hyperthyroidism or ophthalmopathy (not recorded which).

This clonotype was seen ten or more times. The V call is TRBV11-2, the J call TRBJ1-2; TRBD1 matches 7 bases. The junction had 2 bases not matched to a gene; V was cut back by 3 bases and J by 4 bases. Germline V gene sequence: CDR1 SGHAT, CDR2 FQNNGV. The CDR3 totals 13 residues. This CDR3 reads CASSFDRAYGYTF. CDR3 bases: TGTGCCAGCAGCTTCGACAGGGCCTATGGCTACACCTTC.

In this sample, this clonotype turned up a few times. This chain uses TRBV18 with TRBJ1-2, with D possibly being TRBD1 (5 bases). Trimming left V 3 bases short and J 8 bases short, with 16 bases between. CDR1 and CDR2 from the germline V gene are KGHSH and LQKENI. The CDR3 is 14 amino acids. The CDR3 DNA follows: TGTGCCAGCTCACCGCCTAAAGGACAATGGGGCTACACCTTC. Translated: CASSPPKGQWGYTF.

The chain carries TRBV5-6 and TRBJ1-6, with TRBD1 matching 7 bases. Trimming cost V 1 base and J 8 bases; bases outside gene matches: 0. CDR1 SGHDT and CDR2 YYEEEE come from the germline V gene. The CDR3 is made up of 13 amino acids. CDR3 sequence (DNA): TGTGCCAGCAGCTTGAGGGGGCATTCACCCCTCCACTTT. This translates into CASSLRGHSPLHF.

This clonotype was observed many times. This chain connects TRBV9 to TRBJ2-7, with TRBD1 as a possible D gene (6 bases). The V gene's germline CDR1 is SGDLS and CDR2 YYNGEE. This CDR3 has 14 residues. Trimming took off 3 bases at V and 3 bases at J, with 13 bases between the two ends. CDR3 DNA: TGTGCCAGCAGCGAGGGACATTCGGGCTACGAGCAGTACTTC. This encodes CASSEGHSGYEQYF. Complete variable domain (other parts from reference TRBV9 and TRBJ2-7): DSGVTQTPKHLITATGQRVTLRCSPRSGDLSVYWYQQSLDQGLQFLIQYYNGEERAKGNILERFSAQQFPDLHSELNLSSLELGDSALYFCASSEGHSGYEQYFGPGTRLTVT.

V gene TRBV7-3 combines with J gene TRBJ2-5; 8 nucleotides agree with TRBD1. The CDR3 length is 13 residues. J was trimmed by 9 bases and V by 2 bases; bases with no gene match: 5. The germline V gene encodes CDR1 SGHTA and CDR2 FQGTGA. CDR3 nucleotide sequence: TGTGCCAGCAGCTTATCAGGGGGCCAGCCCCAGTACTTC. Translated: CASSLSGGQPQYF.

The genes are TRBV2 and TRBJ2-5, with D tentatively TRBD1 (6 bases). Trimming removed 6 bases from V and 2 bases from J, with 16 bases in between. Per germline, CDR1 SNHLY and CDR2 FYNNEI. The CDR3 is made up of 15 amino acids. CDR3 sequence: CASSQTGSPQETQYF. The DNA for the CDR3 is TGTGCCAGCAGCCAAACAGGGAGTCCTCAAGAGACCCAGTACTTC.

Here the CDR3 DNA reads TGTGCCAGCAGCTTAACCGGGACGGCGGGGCAGTACTTC. Translating it yields CASSLTGTAGQYF. The V and J genes are TRBV7-8 and TRBJ2-7; D possibly matches TRBD1 or TRBD2 (5 bases each). V lost 2 bases to trimming and J lost 9 bases, with 14 bases between them. The CDR3 consists of 13 residues. The germline V gene encodes CDR1 SGHVS and CDR2 FQNEAQ.

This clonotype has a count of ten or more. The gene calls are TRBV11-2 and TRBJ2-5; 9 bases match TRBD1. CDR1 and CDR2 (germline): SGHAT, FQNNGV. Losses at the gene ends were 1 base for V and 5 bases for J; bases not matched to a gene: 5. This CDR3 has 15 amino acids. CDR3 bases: TGTGCCAGCAGCTTAGGAACAGGGGGCGAGGAGACCCAGTACTTC. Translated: CASSLGTGGEETQYF.

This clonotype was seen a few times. CDR3 sequence: CATSARLAETDTQYF. Written as DNA, the CDR3 is TGTGCCACCAGCGCCAGACTAGCGGAGACAGATACGCAGTATTTT. This rearrangement joins TRBV24-1 to TRBJ2-3, with 9 bases identical to TRBD2. J gave up 3 bases and V 7 bases, and 7 bases lay outside the gene matches. The CDR3 runs to 15 residues. Germline V gene sequence: CDR1 KGHDR, CDR2 SFDVKD.

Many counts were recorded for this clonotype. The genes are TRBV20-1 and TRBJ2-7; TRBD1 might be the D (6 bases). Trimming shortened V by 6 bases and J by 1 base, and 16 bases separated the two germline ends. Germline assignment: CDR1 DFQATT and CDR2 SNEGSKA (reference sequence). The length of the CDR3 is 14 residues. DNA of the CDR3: TGCAGTGCAACGGGACACTTGATTTCCTACGAGCAGTACTTC. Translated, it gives CSATGHLISYEQYF.

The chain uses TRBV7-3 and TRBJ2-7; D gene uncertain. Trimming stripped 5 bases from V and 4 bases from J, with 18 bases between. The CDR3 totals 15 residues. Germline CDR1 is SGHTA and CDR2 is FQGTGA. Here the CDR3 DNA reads TGTGCCAGCAGCACCGACCACCCCCCAGGATACGAGCAGTACTTC. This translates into CASSTDHPPGYEQYF.

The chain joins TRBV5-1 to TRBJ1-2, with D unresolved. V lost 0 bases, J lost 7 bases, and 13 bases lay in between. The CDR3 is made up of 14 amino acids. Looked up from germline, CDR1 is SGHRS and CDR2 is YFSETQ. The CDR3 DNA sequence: TGCGCCAGCAGCTTGGACGGTGGTTACGGTGGCTACACCTTC. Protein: CASSLDGGYGGYTF.

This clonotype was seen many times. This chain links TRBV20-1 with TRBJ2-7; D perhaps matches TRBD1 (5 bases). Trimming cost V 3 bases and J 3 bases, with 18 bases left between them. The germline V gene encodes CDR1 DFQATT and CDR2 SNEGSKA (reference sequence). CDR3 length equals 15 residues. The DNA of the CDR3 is TGCAGTGCTAGTGTCAGACAGACTCCTAACTACGAGCAGTACTTC. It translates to CSASVRQTPNYEQYF.

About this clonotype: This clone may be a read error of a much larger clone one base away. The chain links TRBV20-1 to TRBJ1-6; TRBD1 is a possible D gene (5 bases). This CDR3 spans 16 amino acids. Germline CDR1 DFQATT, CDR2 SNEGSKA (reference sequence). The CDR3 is CGASPTAGRNNSPLHF. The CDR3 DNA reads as TGCGGTGCTAGTCCCACCGCGGGACGGAATAATTCACCCCTCCACTTT.

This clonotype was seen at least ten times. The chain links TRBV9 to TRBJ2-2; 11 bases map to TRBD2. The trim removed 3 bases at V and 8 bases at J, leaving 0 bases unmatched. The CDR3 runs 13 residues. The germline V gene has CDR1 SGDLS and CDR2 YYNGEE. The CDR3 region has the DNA TGTGCCAGCAGCGGACTAGCGGGAGGGGAGCTGTTTTTT. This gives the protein CASSGLAGGELFF.

The CDR3 nucleotides are TGCAGCGTTGGGTTTTGGGGTGACAGCACAGATACGCAGTATTTT. Residues: CSVGFWGDSTDTQYF. J is TRBJ2-3 and V is TRBV29-1; D gene unclear. The V end lost 4 bases, the J end lost 0 bases, and 14 bases lay between the germline ends. This CDR3 is built from 15 residues. Germline V gene lookup returns CDR1 SQVTM and CDR2 ANQGSEA.

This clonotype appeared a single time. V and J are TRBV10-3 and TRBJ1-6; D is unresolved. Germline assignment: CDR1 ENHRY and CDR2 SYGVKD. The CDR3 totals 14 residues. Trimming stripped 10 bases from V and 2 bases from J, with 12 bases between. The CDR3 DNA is TGTGCCAGCAAAGGAACGGCCTATAATTCACCCCTCCACTTT. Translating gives CASKGTAYNSPLHF.

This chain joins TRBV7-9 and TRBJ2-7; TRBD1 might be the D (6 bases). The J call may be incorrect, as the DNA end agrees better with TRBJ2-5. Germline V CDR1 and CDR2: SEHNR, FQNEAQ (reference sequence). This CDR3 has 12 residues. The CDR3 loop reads CASSYRAGTQYF. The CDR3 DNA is TGTGCCAGCAGCTACAGGGCCGGGACCCAGTACTTC.

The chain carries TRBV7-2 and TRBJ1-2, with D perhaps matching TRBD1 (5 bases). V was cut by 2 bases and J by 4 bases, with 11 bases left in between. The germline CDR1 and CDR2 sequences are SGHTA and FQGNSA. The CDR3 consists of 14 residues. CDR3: CASSLSQGSYGYTF. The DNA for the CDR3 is TGTGCCAGCAGCTTATCGCAGGGAAGCTATGGCTACACCTTC.

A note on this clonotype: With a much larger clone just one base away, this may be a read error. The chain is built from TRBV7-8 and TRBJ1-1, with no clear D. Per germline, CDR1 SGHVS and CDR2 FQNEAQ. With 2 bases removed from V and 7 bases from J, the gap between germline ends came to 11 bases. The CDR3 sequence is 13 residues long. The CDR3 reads CASSLKGASEAFF. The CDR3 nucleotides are TGTGCCAGCAGCTTAAAAGGTGCCAGTGAAGCTTTCTTT.